This T cell receptor beta chain was captured in a study of blood T cell repertoires in COVID-19. Study-wide context: Material from acute and convalescent COVID-19 was sourced from the United States, Italy and Spain. T cells, B-cell-depleted T cells, or PBMCs provided the cDNA or gDNA that served as material.

Assay used: immunoSEQ multiplex PCR; TCRdb lists only in-frame clones, some missing. The profile covers about 44,000 clones, with over 70% appearing a single time and 1% to 1.5% taken by the ten largest. This sequence was found in a woman between 40 and 55 years old with acute or convalescent COVID-19. Sequencing was performed on peripheral blood.

CDR3 DNA: TGCAGCGTTGGGGGGGGCGCGTATGGCTACACCTTC. Amino acid sequence: CSVGGGAYGYTF. The chain uses TRBV29-1 and TRBJ1-2; the D gene is possibly TRBD1 (6 bases). The V and J ends lost 4 bases and 5 bases respectively, with 11 bases between them. The CDR3 is 12 amino acids. CDR1 SQVTM and CDR2 ANQGSEA come from the germline V gene.